This entry features one T cell receptor beta chain sequence. This clonotype was detected many times. Its binding antigen is unknown. No clone much larger than this one lies a single base away; base qualities are absent. The data derive from a study of human T cells and chemical hapten exposure (dated by TCRdb to the early 2020s). About the investigation overall: For sensitization, 2% DPC in acetone was applied to an approximately 2 cm by approximately 2 cm area of upper inner arm skin. The libraries were sequenced as a pool, and the TCR yield per sample differed mostly because of small variations in library volumes within the pool. Blood was sampled from patients pre-sensitization (week 0) and at 2, 6 and about 24 weeks after DPC sensitization. Most of the patients in the cohort were female, and the cohort covered alopecia areata with under or over 50% scalp involvement, alopecia totalis and alopecia universalis. Patch tests used Finn chambers with 0.01% DPC on the upper back, scored after 6 days by International Contact Dermatitis Research Group standards. Patients additionally received weekly therapeutic DPC doses to the scalp throughout the roughly 25-week study period. Twenty-nine alopecia patients provided blood for TCR sequencing at one to four time points (pre-sensitization, 2, 6 and 24 weeks). This study followed changes in the peripheral blood TCR repertoire in vivo during primary and secondary sensitization of alopecia patients to the hapten diphenylcyclopropenone (DPC). The paper's findings and limits, for the study overall: After repeated subsampling, the strength of the expansion versus patch-test correlation and the threshold at which it became significant changed. Alopecia, a presumed autoimmune disease, was present in all patients, so the immune response of the patients might differ from that of healthy individuals. A positive correlation was found between the number of PT1 expanded TCRs and patch test score, with significance reached at thresholds 8, 16 and 32 but not 4. Compared with pre-sensitization or healthy control sets, expanded TCRs formed significantly more large CDR3 similarity clusters, which is consistent with antigen-driven responses. DPC sensitization did not change how many TCRs were above 1 in 1000 frequency, and no evidence was found of alterations in global repertoire structure.

What this sample's time point label stands for: pre-sensitization, week 0. What the treatment or condition label conveys for this sample: therapeutic diphenylcyclopropenone sensitization with weekly scalp DPC. At every patch-test visit, the blood draw took place before the patch test was put on. To be eligible, patients had to be aged 18 to 70, diagnosed with alopecia and judged suitable for DPC therapy, while pregnant patients were excluded. Total RNA was extracted from unfractionated whole blood collected in Tempus Blood RNA tubes. The CDR3, cysteine through phenylalanine, is 14 amino acids long. Of all the DNA, just the CDR3 is kept, 42 bases in frame from base 1. The V end gives up 1 base and the J end 4 bases, leaving 2 bases in the junction not matched to a gene. The germline V gene gives CDR1 as KGHSH and CDR2 as LQKENI. The receptor library was made with RACE. The data were produced on a NextSeq 500. During library preparation, unique molecular identifiers were attached to individual cDNA molecules so that TCRs could be counted in a quantitative, reproducible way. For every blood RNA sample, sequencing covered both the TCR alpha and TCR beta chains. On the authors' methods: A median of around 100,000 TCRs per sample was observed, with a range of 23,224 to 690,600. The Decombinator software suite was used to annotate V, J and CDR3 in the TCR reads. To make PS versus PT1 abundance plots, every sample was subsampled to the same number of TCRs (28,000). Expanded TCRs were defined as absent before sensitization and observed at least eight times at the 2-week time point. The public reads were reanalyzed by TCRdb: fastp trimming at Q25, MiXCR alignment, in-frame beta chains only. Under each unique CDR3 protein, matching rows form one entry showing the most common genes and DNA. TCRdb assigned the V and J calls; the authors' analysis was not used. Counted in this sample were about 87,000 distinct CDR3 sequences; around 10% of them appeared once. Roughly 3.5% of the sample is in the top ten clones.

The receptor was derived from a woman between 40 and 50 years old with alopecia areata. Some clones in this sample may be carry-over from other donors' samples. The receptor chain draws on TRBV18 and TRBJ2-3; 7 nucleotides in the junction match TRBD1. The sequencing here drew on whole blood, taken in connection with sensitization to the hapten diphenylcyclopropenone (DPC). The encoded CDR3 is CASSPRQGPDTQYF. The DNA sequence is as follows: TGTGCCAGCTCACCACGACAGGGACCAGATACGCAGTATTTT.